This TCR beta chain was sequenced for a study of OX40 agonist ivuxolimab in advanced cancers. Study as a whole: Ivuxolimab, an agonist antibody against OX40 (CD134), was given to patients. Having had anti-PD-1, anti-PD-L1 or anti-CTLA-4 therapy before was allowed, and over 35% had some. Partial response was recorded in three patients: one hepatocellular carcinoma and two cutaneous melanoma cases.

A note on this clone: Its antigen is currently unknown.

The V end was cut by 4 bases, the J end by 4 bases, with 14 bases between. Germline-derived CDR1 and CDR2 are MGHRA and YSYEKL. This CDR3 is built from 14 residues. Measured with immunoSEQ multiplex PCR; TCRdb has only the in-frame clones, and not every one. The sample records some 73,000 clones, around 89% being singletons. Findings of the study overall: Clonal expansion was among the lowest in partial responders at 0.1-3.0 mg/kg, especially CD8+.

The receptor comes from an adult with an advanced solid tumor such as melanoma, head and neck, liver or kidney cancer. This sequence joins TRBV4-1 and TRBJ2-7; a possible D gene is TRBD2 (5 bases). The source material was CD4+ or CD8+ T cells sorted from blood, sampled in a trial of the OX40 agonist ivuxolimab. The CDR3 spells CASSLGVGEYEQYF. The CDR3, as DNA: TGCGCCAGCAGCCTCGGGGTGGGAGAGTACGAGCAGTACTTC.